The entry that follows covers one T cell receptor (beta chain) sequence. This entry is derived from a study of control samples from healthy donors and cancer patients. This table comes from immunoSEQ multiplex PCR, and its TCRdb copy is limited to in-frame clones, with some not included. The sample contains tens of thousands of clones, 95% to 97% of which appear only once. This CDR3 contains 11 residues. Germline V gives CDR1 DFQATT, CDR2 SNEGSKA (reference sequence). V was pared by 3 bases and J by 1 base, with 3 bases between. The chain is built from TRBV20-1 and TRBJ1-1; D gene uncertain. Sequenced material: blood. The sequence derives from a woman in her twenties or thirties in good health. In nucleotides, the CDR3 is TGCAGTGCTAGGAAGAACACTGAAGCTTTCTTT. Encoded protein: CSARKNTEAFF.